The 5 T cell receptor beta chains given below trace back to one sample, sequenced in a study of shared clonotypes between healthy human individuals. TCRdb keeps only in-frame clones here, not all; method: immunoSEQ multiplex PCR. The table includes more than 1.2 million clones, 98% detected once. Sequencing input: naive CD4+ T cells sorted from blood. Regarding subset: CD45RA+ positively selected. Every receptor here comes from a man younger than 45 in good health.

The chain combines TRBV6-1 with TRBJ2-7; 8 positions match TRBD2. The CDR3 consists of 15 residues. CDR1 and CDR2 (germline): MNHNS, SASEGT. The V segment lost 2 bases and the J segment 3 bases; nucleotides outside the gene matches: 6. The CDR3 protein is CASSERVSGDYEQYF. The CDR3 nucleotides read TGTGCCAGCAGTGAAAGAGTTAGCGGGGACTACGAGCAGTACTTC.

The V and J genes are TRBV5-1 and TRBJ2-5; no clear D gene. The V and J ends lost 0 bases and 1 base respectively, with 7 bases between them. This CDR3 has 14 residues. Germline V lookup: CDR1 SGHRS, CDR2 YFSETQ. The CDR3 protein is CASSLAQPQETQYF. The CDR3 bases are TGCGCCAGCAGCTTGGCGCAGCCCCAAGAGACCCAGTACTTC.

For the CDR3, the DNA is TGCGCCAGCAGCTTGGGTGAGGTCCCCGCAGATACGCAGTATTTT. It encodes CASSLGEVPADTQYF. The chain recombines TRBV5-1 with TRBJ2-3; no clear D gene. Between the trimmed V and J ends, which lost 0 bases and 4 bases, there was a span of 12 bases. Germline assignment: CDR1 SGHRS and CDR2 YFSETQ. The CDR3 spans 15 residues.

The chain joins TRBV19 to TRBJ1-1; 7 positions agree with TRBD1. The CDR3 has 14 amino acids. V dropped 7 bases and J dropped 5; count of bases not matched to a gene: 10. The germline V gene has CDR1 LNHDA and CDR2 SQIVND (reference sequence). For the CDR3, the DNA is TGTGCCAGTACCAGGGGACAGTTGGGGACTGAAGCTTTCTTT. This codes for CASTRGQLGTEAFF.

The V call is TRBV5-4, the J call TRBJ1-2; TRBD1 is a possible D gene (5 bases). Germline lookup yields CDR1 SGHNT and CDR2 YYREEE (reference sequence). Trimming left V 3 bases short and J 7 bases short, with 16 bases between. This CDR3 is built from 14 residues. The CDR3 reads CASSSRDSSLGYTF. The DNA of the CDR3 is TGTGCCAGCAGCTCCCGGGACTCATCCCTTGGCTACACCTTC. The variable domain in full, with the rest retrieved from reference TRBV5-4 and TRBJ1-2, is ETGVTQSPTHLIKTRGQQVTLRCSSQSGHNTVSWYQQALGQGPQFIFQYYREEENGRGNFPPRFSGLQFPNYSSELNVNALELDDSALYLCASSSRDSSLGYTFGSGTRLTVV.